Each of the 28 T cell receptor beta chains below was sequenced from the same sample in a study of T-cell reconstitution after alpha-beta-depleted transplantation in children. Unique molecular identifiers tagged the TCRbeta library. MiXCR, run by TCRdb on the PCR reads, gives a single entry per CDR3 protein. The sample records approximately 220,000 distinct CDR3 sequences, about a sixth being singletons. The sample was PBMCs, mostly from graft donor cells, taken 360 days after TCRalphabeta/CD19-depleted stem cell transplant. The receptor set was obtained from a male patient between 2 and 10 years old who had a stem cell transplant for acute lymphoblastic leukemia, so the T cells may come from the graft donor.

V gene TRBV11-2 combines with J gene TRBJ2-2; possibly TRBD2 for D (5 bases). The length of the CDR3 is 15 residues. Germline loops: CDR1 SGHAT, CDR2 FQNNGV. V was cut by 6 bases and J by 2 bases, with 13 bases left in between. The CDR3 coding sequence is TGTGCCAGCAGTTCGATAGCGTTTAACACCGGGGAGCTGTTTTTT. As protein: CASSSIAFNTGELFF. The variable domain in full, completed from reference TRBV11-2 and TRBJ2-2, reads EAGVAQSPRYKIIEKRQSVAFWCNPISGHATLYWYQQILGQGPKLLIQFQNNGVVDDSQLPKDRFSAERLKGVDSTLKIQPAKLEDSAVYLCASSSIAFNTGELFFGEGSRLTVL.

Only a few counts were recorded for this clonotype. The chain uses TRBV11-3 and TRBJ2-3, with 15 positions matching TRBD2. V was clipped by 3 bases and J by 6 bases; unmatched bases: 7. The CDR3 has 17 amino acids. The germline gives CDR1 SGHNT, CDR2 YENEEA. Here the CDR3 DNA reads TGTGCCAGCAGCTTTGGACTAGCGGGAGGGCCCTCGGATACGCAGTATTTT. This sequence encodes CASSFGLAGGPSDTQYF.

This clonotype occurred a few times. The rearrangement links TRBV4-1 to TRBJ1-1, with a possible D match to TRBD1 (5 bases). V lost 2 bases to trimming and J lost 7 bases, with 8 bases between them. There are 12 residues in the CDR3. The germline V gene encodes CDR1 MGHRA and CDR2 YSYEKL. CDR3 protein: CASSQPDSEAFF. Here the CDR3 DNA reads TGCGCCAGCAGCCAACCCGACAGTGAAGCTTTCTTT.

This clonotype was counted at least ten times. The chain couples TRBV28 to TRBJ2-3; 10 bases are a match to TRBD2. Unmatched junction bases numbered 11, after V lost 7 bases and J lost 7 bases. This CDR3 contains 15 residues. Germline V lookup: CDR1 MDHEN, CDR2 SYDVKM. CDR3 DNA sequence: TGTGCCAGCAACACCGTAGCGGGAGGACAAAATACGCAGTATTTT. This gives the protein CASNTVAGGQNTQYF.

This clonotype has more than one count but fewer than ten. This chain uses TRBV10-3 with TRBJ1-1; the D gene is possibly TRBD1 (6 bases). With 0 bases removed from V and 4 bases from J, the gap between germline ends came to 6 bases. This CDR3 has 13 amino acids. Germline lookup yields CDR1 ENHRY and CDR2 SYGVKD. The CDR3: CAISESQGTEAFF. Written as DNA, the CDR3 is TGTGCCATCAGTGAGTCACAGGGCACTGAAGCTTTCTTT.

The rearrangement joins TRBV6-1 to TRBJ2-3; TRBD1 matches at 9 bases. This CDR3 contains 17 residues. The trim removed 6 bases at V and 8 bases at J, leaving 18 bases unmatched. Germline loops: CDR1 MNHNS, CDR2 SASEGT. CDR3 loop: CASREAGTGRTRGTQYF. CDR3 in DNA: TGTGCCAGCAGAGAGGCCGGGACAGGGAGGACGAGGGGTACGCAGTATTTT.

V is TRBV5-6 and J is TRBJ1-6, with unresolved D. Trimming shortened V by 4 bases and J by 6 bases, and 2 bases separated the two germline ends. Germline V gene sequence: CDR1 SGHDT, CDR2 YYEEEE. The CDR3 runs to 11 residues. The CDR3 nucleotides read TGTGCCAGCAGCGGTAATTCACCCCTCCACTTT. Its translation is CASSGNSPLHF.

The V gene is TRBV27, the J gene TRBJ1-1; 9 bases line up with TRBD1. Trimming cost V 6 bases and J 3 bases; bases outside gene matches: 8. The germline gives CDR1 MNHEY, CDR2 SMNVEV (reference sequence). The CDR3 is made up of 15 amino acids. The DNA of the CDR3 is TGTGCCAGCAGCCCAGCTCGGGACAGGGACACTGAAGCTTTCTTT. Translated: CASSPARDRDTEAFF.

The chain has TRBV12-3 or TRBV12-4 and TRBJ2-1; 11 bases are a match to TRBD2. Losses at the gene ends were 3 bases for V and 7 bases for J; bases not matched to a gene: 11. This CDR3 has 17 residues. The CDR3 protein is CASSLGVAGGPLNEQFF. DNA of the CDR3: TGTGCCAGCAGTTTGGGGGTAGCGGGGGGGCCCTTGAATGAGCAGTTCTTC.

The sample holds a few counts of this clonotype. In nucleotides, the CDR3 is TGTGCCAGCAGCGGGACAGGGGTCGAGGAAAAACTGTTTTTT. It translates to CASSGTGVEEKLFF. The chain couples TRBV11-3 to TRBJ1-4, with 10 bases fitting TRBD1. Looked up from germline, CDR1 is SGHNT and CDR2 is YENEEA. J gave up 8 bases and V 5 bases, and 5 bases lay outside the gene matches. The CDR3 contains 14 residues.

This clonotype was observed a handful of times. The chain employs TRBV6-5 and TRBJ1-1; 8 bases map to TRBD1. The CDR3 has 13 amino acids. V was clipped by 5 bases and J by 5 bases; unmatched bases: 4. Germline CDR1 MNHEY, CDR2 SVGAGI. This chain's CDR3 is CASSPRQGTEAFF. The CDR3 coding sequence is TGTGCCAGCAGTCCCCGACAGGGGACTGAAGCTTTCTTT.

This clonotype has a handful of counts. This chain connects TRBV5-4 to TRBJ1-1, with 10 bases matching TRBD1. The J segment lost 1 base and the V segment lost 5 bases, leaving 11 bases of the junction unmatched. CDR3 length: 17 residues. Germline V CDR1 and CDR2: SGHNT, YYREEE (reference sequence). The CDR3 region is CASRLRQGARGNTEAFF. The DNA for the CDR3 is TGTGCCAGCAGATTAAGACAGGGGGCACGAGGGAACACTGAAGCTTTCTTT.

The rearrangement links TRBV11-2 to TRBJ2-2; no reliable D call. The CDR3 totals 16 residues. CDR1 is SGHAT, CDR2 FQNNGV, per germline. V was cut by 3 bases and J by 0 bases, with 11 bases left in between. As DNA, the CDR3 is TGTGCCAGCAGCTTTGTCCAACAATCGAACACCGGGGAGCTGTTTTTT. It specifies CASSFVQQSNTGELFF.

This clonotype was detected a few times. The rearrangement joins TRBV4-3 to TRBJ2-3; D is uncertain. The CDR3 consists of 15 residues. V was trimmed by 1 base and J by 0 bases, leaving 8 bases between them. Germline assignment: CDR1 LGHNA and CDR2 YSLEER. This chain's CDR3 is CASSQAQTSTDTQYF. The CDR3 DNA is TGCGCCAGCAGCCAAGCGCAGACTAGCACAGATACGCAGTATTTT.

The chain recombines TRBV7-9 with TRBJ2-2; 9 bases map to TRBD2. V lost 1 base to trimming and J lost 1 base; unmatched junction nucleotides: 4. The germline V gene encodes CDR1 SEHNR and CDR2 FQNEAQ (reference sequence). The CDR3 is 17 amino acids. CDR3 protein: CASSLEVTSGNTGELFF. CDR3 bases: TGTGCCAGCAGCTTAGAAGTGACTAGCGGGAACACCGGGGAGCTGTTTTTT.

The sample holds a few counts of this clonotype. The DNA for the CDR3 is TGTGCCATCAGTGAAGGGGGCCCCTCCTACAATGAGCAGTTCTTC. Amino acid sequence: CAISEGGPSYNEQFF. The V and J genes are TRBV10-3 and TRBJ2-1, with 7 bases identical to TRBD1. The CDR3 length is 15 residues. The germline V gene encodes CDR1 ENHRY and CDR2 SYGVKD. With 3 bases clipped from V and 0 bases from J, the junction kept 2 bases outside the gene matches.

This clonotype was counted between two and nine times. V usage is TRBV30 and J usage is TRBJ1-6; no firm D call. Between the trimmed V and J ends, which lost 4 bases and 5 bases, there was a span of 12 bases. Per the germline V gene, CDR1 is GTSNPN and CDR2 is SVGIG (reference sequence). CDR3 size: 14 residues. CDR3 sequence: CAWNSASNNSPLHF. CDR3 nucleotide sequence: TGTGCCTGGAATTCCGCGAGTAATAATTCACCCCTCCACTTT.

In this sample, this clonotype turned up a few times. CDR3 in amino acids: CASRRDPEHEQYF. DNA of the CDR3: TGCGCCAGCCGCCGGGACCCCGAACACGAGCAGTACTTC. The V gene is TRBV5-1, the J gene TRBJ2-7; TRBD1 or TRBD2 may be the D gene (5 bases each). V lost 7 bases, J lost 5 bases, and 16 bases lay in between. The germline V gene has CDR1 SGHRS and CDR2 YFSETQ. CDR3 size: 13 residues.

The chain recombines TRBV27 with TRBJ1-2, with D uncertain. The V gene lost 5 bases and the J gene lost 1 base, with 20 bases spanning the gap. Looked up from germline, CDR1 is MNHEY and CDR2 is SMNVEV (reference sequence). The CDR3 spans 17 residues. As DNA, the CDR3 is TGTGCCAGCAGTATCACAGTTCTTGAATCCTATAACTATGGCTACACCTTC. Translating gives CASSITVLESYNYGYTF.

This clonotype has only a few counts. This rearrangement joins TRBV5-1 to TRBJ2-2; 10 nucleotides align to TRBD2. V was pared by 1 base and J by 5 bases, with 2 bases of the junction left unmatched. The CDR3 has 15 residues. Germline V gene data show CDR1 as SGHRS and CDR2 as YFSETQ. Here the CDR3 reads CASSLPLAGTGELFF. The DNA for the CDR3 is TGCGCCAGCAGCTTGCCACTAGCGGGAACCGGGGAGCTGTTTTTT.

This clonotype was recorded a few times. V usage is TRBV12-3 or TRBV12-4 and J usage is TRBJ1-2; D is ambiguous. This CDR3 comprises 12 residues. Trimming took 6 bases from V and 4 from J, leaving 9 bases between them. CDR3 region: CASSRELYGYTF. The CDR3, as DNA: TGTGCCAGCAGCCGCGAACTCTATGGCTACACCTTC.

This clonotype was picked up many times. V and J are TRBV9 and TRBJ2-3; unclear D gene. V was cut by 0 bases and J by 6 bases, with 5 bases left in between. This CDR3 is 12 amino acids long. Per the germline V gene, CDR1 is SGDLS and CDR2 is YYNGEE. The CDR3 DNA reads TGTGCCAGCAGCGTAGGGCCCGATACGCAGTATTTT. This sequence encodes CASSVGPDTQYF.

The rearrangement links TRBV4-3 to TRBJ2-6; 9 bases line up with TRBD1. The junction had 8 bases not matched to a gene; V was cut back by 5 bases and J by 0 bases. The CDR3 length is 18 residues. Germline CDR1 is LGHNA and CDR2 is YSLEER. The CDR3 spells CASSGQGTSTSGANVLTF. As DNA, the CDR3 is TGCGCCAGCAGCGGACAGGGGACCTCCACCTCTGGGGCCAACGTCCTGACTTTC.

This clonotype was observed many times. The chain uses TRBV7-9 and TRBJ2-5; 11 positions match TRBD2. The J segment lost 1 base and the V segment lost 5 bases, leaving 3 bases of the junction unmatched. Per germline, CDR1 SEHNR and CDR2 FQNEAQ (reference sequence). There are 15 residues in the CDR3. The chain's CDR3 is CASSLSGGAQETQYF. CDR3 nucleotides: TGTGCCAGCAGCCTTAGCGGGGGGGCCCAAGAGACCCAGTACTTC.

This clonotype was counted ten times or more. The chain has TRBV6-1 and TRBJ2-3, with a possible D match to TRBD1 (5 bases). This CDR3 region has 14 residues. CDR1 MNHNS and CDR2 SASEGT come from the germline V gene. V was clipped by 8 bases and J by 0 bases, with 12 bases between them. In DNA form, the CDR3 reads TGTGCCAGCCGTAAGGGGTCGAGCACAGATACGCAGTATTTT. Translating gives CASRKGSSTDTQYF.

The CDR3 DNA reads TGTGCCAGCAGCCTACAGCAGATATATAATTCACCCCTCCACTTT. As protein: CASSLQQIYNSPLHF. V is TRBV3-1 and J is TRBJ1-6, with D uncertain. V was pared by 4 bases and J by 4 bases, with 11 bases between. Germline V gives CDR1 LGHDT, CDR2 YNNKEL (reference sequence). The CDR3 contains 15 residues.

This clonotype occurred a few times. The chain links TRBV9 to TRBJ2-7; no definite D call. This CDR3 spans 13 amino acids. The V end lost 4 bases, the J end lost 4 bases, and 12 bases lay between the germline ends. Germline assignment: CDR1 SGDLS and CDR2 YYNGEE. The CDR3 spells CASSSPDGYEQYF. Here the CDR3 DNA reads TGTGCCAGCAGCTCCCCGGATGGGTACGAGCAGTACTTC. The variable domain in full, with the rest retrieved from reference TRBV9 and TRBJ2-7, is DSGVTQTPKHLITATGQRVTLRCSPRSGDLSVYWYQQSLDQGLQFLIQYYNGEERAKGNILERFSAQQFPDLHSELNLSSLELGDSALYFCASSSPDGYEQYFGPGTRLTVT.

V usage is TRBV29-1 and J usage is TRBJ1-1; the D is unclear. Germline CDR1 reads SQVTM; CDR2 reads ANQGSEA. Trimming took off 4 bases at V and 1 base at J, with 10 bases between the two ends. The CDR3 extends over 13 amino acids. The CDR3 nucleotides are TGCAGCGTTGGTCGGGGAGGGAACACTGAAGCTTTCTTT. Its protein product is CSVGRGGNTEAFF.